Sequencing of this TCR beta chain was carried out in a study of T cells in Graves' hyperthyroidism and ophthalmopathy. Regarding the study as a whole: Within blood appeared most thyroid clonotypes that had expanded above 0.001.

This clonotype came up a few times. As yet, its antigen is unknown. Losses at the gene ends were 6 bases for V and 4 bases for J; bases not matched to a gene: 7. The CDR3 sequence is 13 residues long. Looked up from germline, CDR1 is SQVTM and CDR2 is ANQGSEA. RNA transcripts were the template for amplifying TCR beta CDR3 regions. HTBI primers were used for first-round RT-PCR of the TCR CDR3. TCRdb ran MiXCR on the multiplex PCR reads and lists one entry per CDR3 protein. Altogether around 600,000 distinct CDR3 sequences are present, roughly 16% being singletons, with the ten largest covering 2.5% to 4%. Inclusion characteristics of ophthalmopathy patients comprised a Clinical Activity Score of at least 3, a NOSPECS grade of at least 4, and duration under 3 months. Lactation, pregnancy, other autoimmune disease or uncontrolled infection led to exclusion of patients. An approximately 10 ml volume of fresh peripheral blood provided the PBMCs.

The rearrangement joins TRBV29-1 to TRBJ2-7, with 9 nucleotides matching TRBD2. This receptor was taken from a woman between 35 and 50 years old with Graves' ophthalmopathy. Sequenced sample: blood. CDR3 bases: TGCAGCGTCCTTAGCGGGAGCGAATACGAGCAGTACTTC. Translating it yields CSVLSGSEYEQYF.